The 13 T cell receptor beta chains presented below share a single source sample, sequenced in a study of blood T cell repertoires in COVID-19. Data came from immunoSEQ multiplex PCR; TCRdb stores just in-frame clones and leaves some out. Found here are some 150,000 clones, about 87% of them singletons; the top ten hold more than 6.5%. The material sequenced was peripheral blood. Source of these receptors: a woman between 50 and 59 years old with active or convalescent COVID-19.

This sequence joins TRBV29-1 and TRBJ1-2, with 8 nucleotides matching TRBD1. The CDR3 contains 14 residues. Germline V gene lookup returns CDR1 SQVTM and CDR2 ANQGSEA. With V trimmed by 6 bases and J by 1 base, 7 bases remained unmatched. The CDR3 reads CSVNQGADNYGYTF. CDR3 bases: TGCAGCGTGAATCAGGGGGCTGATAACTATGGCTACACCTTC. The full variable domain, rest sourced from reference TRBV29-1 and TRBJ1-2, is SAVISQKPSRDICQRGTSLTIQCQVDSQVTMMFWYRQQPGQSLTLIATANQGSEATYESGFVIDKFPISRPNLTFSTLTVSNMSPEDSSIYLCSVNQGADNYGYTFGSGTRLTVV.

This clone was seen only once. The chain joins TRBV7-6 to TRBJ1-5; D is unclear. V lost 5 bases and J lost 1, with 9 bases in between. The CDR3 contains 14 residues. CDR1 and CDR2 (germline): SGHVS, FNYEAQ. CDR3 residues: CASSLRESNQPQHF. CDR3 DNA: TGTGCCAGCAGCCTACGGGAAAGCAATCAGCCCCAGCATTTT.

V gene TRBV5-5 combines with J gene TRBJ1-1; 8 bases map to TRBD1. V dropped 4 bases and J dropped 4; count of bases not matched to a gene: 12. Germline V gene lookup returns CDR1 SGHKS and CDR2 YYEKEE (reference sequence). The CDR3 runs to 16 residues. CDR3 DNA sequence: TGTGCCAGCAGCCGTTCAGCAGGGGGCACAGGCACTGAAGCTTTCTTT. This translates into CASSRSAGGTGTEAFF.

This clone was counted between two and nine times. The CDR3 spells CASSPGSLLGEKLFF. Here the CDR3 DNA reads TGTGCCAGCAGCCCGGGAAGCCTATTGGGCGAAAAACTGTTTTTT. The rearrangement links TRBV4-2 to TRBJ1-4, with no clear D. CDR3 length: 15 residues. CDR1 LGHNA and CDR2 YNFKEQ come from the germline V gene. Trimming removed 4 bases at V and 8 bases at J, with 17 bases between.

This clone was recorded only once. The CDR3 coding sequence is TGTGCCAGCAGCTTAGAGGGGGCTGGATACAATGAGCAGTTCTTC. It specifies CASSLEGAGYNEQFF. The V gene is TRBV7-3, the J gene TRBJ2-1; 7 bases map to TRBD1. Germline CDR1 SGHTA, CDR2 FQGTGA. J lost 4 bases, V lost 2 bases, and 5 bases had no gene match. CDR3 length: 15 residues.

This chain links TRBV3-1 (or the pseudogene TRBV3-2) with TRBJ2-2; D is unresolved. This CDR3 has 20 residues. The V and J ends lost 1 base and 0 bases respectively, with 21 bases between them. CDR1 and CDR2 from the germline V gene are LGHDT and YNNKEL (reference sequence). The CDR3, as DNA: TGTGCCAGCAGCCAAGGATTCCGCCTACTCGAGCGATCGAACACCGGGGAGCTGTTTTTT. Its translation is CASSQGFRLLERSNTGELFF.

This CDR3 is CASSLSTGGAGEKLFF. CDR3 nucleotide sequence: TGTGCCAGCTCATTGTCGACAGGGGGCGCGGGTGAAAAACTGTTTTTT. V gene TRBV18 combines with J gene TRBJ1-4; TRBD1 matches 10 bases. With 5 bases clipped from V and 7 bases from J, the junction kept 10 bases outside the gene matches. The germline CDR1 and CDR2 sequences are KGHSH and LQKENI. The CDR3 totals 16 residues.

This clone was observed many times. The chain employs TRBV28 and TRBJ1-4; 7 bases fit TRBD1. With V trimmed by 5 bases and J by 8 bases, 11 bases remained unmatched. There are 15 residues in the CDR3. CDR1 and CDR2 (germline): MDHEN, SYDVKM. The CDR3 DNA reads as TGTGCCAGCAGTCTCCAGACAGGGAGTGACGAAAAACTGTTTTTT. This translates into CASSLQTGSDEKLFF.

The J gene is TRBJ1-1, the V gene TRBV9, with D uncertain. The CDR3 consists of 13 residues. The ends were cut back, 2 bases at V and 4 bases at J, with 9 bases in the middle. Germline CDR1 SGDLS, CDR2 YYNGEE. The CDR3 region is CASSVLGSTEAFF. CDR3 bases: TGTGCCAGCAGCGTTTTGGGGAGCACTGAAGCTTTCTTT.

The chain couples TRBV6-2 or TRBV6-3 to TRBJ2-7; TRBD1 agrees at 7 bases. Germline-derived CDR1 and CDR2 are MNHEY and SVGEGT. The junction had 3 bases not matched to a gene; V was cut back by 2 bases and J by 2 bases. The CDR3 is 14 residues long. In DNA, the CDR3 is TGTGCCAGCAGTTACCCGACAGGGACCTACGAGCAGTACTTC. Translated, it gives CASSYPTGTYEQYF.

The chain employs TRBV3-1 (or the pseudogene TRBV3-2) and TRBJ1-5; D possibly corresponds to TRBD1 (6 bases). This CDR3 contains 15 residues. Germline V gene sequence: CDR1 LGHDT, CDR2 YNNKEL (reference sequence). V was clipped by 5 bases and J by 2 bases, with 13 bases between them. In DNA, the CDR3 is TGTGCCAGCAGCTCACAGGGAGGGGGCAATCAGCCCCAGCATTTT. Translated, it gives CASSSQGGGNQPQHF.

The chain uses TRBV9 and TRBJ1-1, with D possibly TRBD1 on 5 matching bases. Germline CDR1 SGDLS, CDR2 YYNGEE. This CDR3 has 15 residues. The germline V and J ends were trimmed by 0 bases and 4 bases, with 13 bases remaining between them. The CDR3 nucleotides are TGTGCCAGCAGCGTAGCGGGGGGGTTTAGCACTGAAGCTTTCTTT. It encodes CASSVAGGFSTEAFF.

The chain uses TRBV19 and TRBJ1-4, with TRBD1 as a possible D gene (5 bases). From germline, CDR1 is LNHDA and CDR2 SQIVND (reference sequence). The CDR3 contains 14 residues. Trimming removed 7 bases at V and 8 bases at J, with 17 bases between. As DNA, the CDR3 is TGTGCCAGTAATCTCCCGACAGTTGCCGAAAAACTGTTTTTT. Translating it yields CASNLPTVAEKLFF.